A single sample is the source of the 30 T cell receptor beta chains below, sequenced in a study of T cells in Graves' hyperthyroidism and ophthalmopathy. Amplification of TCR beta CDR3 regions used RNA as the template. The primer set for the first-round RT-PCR of the TCR CDR3 was HTBI. Via MiXCR, TCRdb re-called the multiplex PCR reads, giving one row per CDR3 protein. Of some 300,000 distinct CDR3 sequences listed, roughly 15% were seen once; the top ten hold roughly 7.9%. The sample was blood. The receptors here all came from a woman aged 40 to 50 with Graves' hyperthyroidism.

This clonotype was recorded many times. CDR3 region: CASSPIGQGVAKNIQYF. Here the CDR3 DNA reads TGTGCCAGCAGCCCGATCGGACAGGGGGTGGCCAAAAACATTCAGTACTTC. The chain is built from TRBV7-9 and TRBJ2-4, with 10 bases lining up with TRBD1. The length of the CDR3 is 17 residues. Germline V gene sequence: CDR1 SEHNR, CDR2 FQNEAQ (reference sequence). V trimming: 5 bases; J trimming: 1 base; junction bases outside the gene matches: 8.

There are a few counts of this clonotype. This sequence joins TRBV19 and TRBJ1-1, with no clear D. V dropped 4 bases and J dropped 1 base, with 13 bases sitting between them. The CDR3 extends over 15 amino acids. In germline, CDR1 is LNHDA, CDR2 SQIVND (reference sequence). The CDR3 here is CASSTPVGTNTEAFF. In DNA form, the CDR3 reads TGTGCCAGTAGTACCCCGGTAGGTACGAACACTGAAGCTTTCTTT. The full variable domain, its missing parts supplied by reference TRBV19 and TRBJ1-1, is DGGITQSPKYLFRKEGQNVTLSCEQNLNHDAMYWYRQDPGQGLRLIYYSQIVNDFQKGDIAEGYSVSREKKESFPLTVTSAQKNPTAFYLCASSTPVGTNTEAFFGQGTRLTVV.

The chain couples TRBV28 to TRBJ2-1; 8 nucleotides match TRBD2. V shed 5 bases, J shed 5 bases, and the junction held 8 bases outside the gene matches. The germline gives CDR1 MDHEN, CDR2 SYDVKM. The CDR3 is 15 amino acids. CDR3 in amino acids: CASSQSGRGDNEQFF. The CDR3 DNA follows: TGTGCCAGCAGTCAGAGCGGGAGAGGAGACAATGAGCAGTTCTTC.

This clonotype was seen ten or more times. V is TRBV7-9 and J is TRBJ2-1; TRBD2 matches at 12 bases. CDR1 is SEHNR and CDR2 is FQNEAQ in the germline V gene (reference sequence). V lost 11 bases and J lost 10; bases outside the gene matches: 12. The CDR3 totals 14 residues. The CDR3 coding sequence is TGTGCCGCCACCCCTGGACTAGCGGGAAGGGAGCAGTTCTTC. It codes for CAATPGLAGREQFF.

This clonotype was detected many times. This chain joins TRBV12-3 or TRBV12-4 and TRBJ1-1; 8 nucleotides line up with TRBD1. J gave up 3 bases and V 5 bases, and 8 bases lay outside the gene matches. There are 15 residues in the CDR3. CDR3 bases: TGTGCCAGCAGTAGGGGACAGGCTCAATACACTGAAGCTTTCTTT. It encodes CASSRGQAQYTEAFF.

The chain is built from TRBV14 and TRBJ1-5; TRBD1 is a possible D gene (5 bases). The CDR3 is made up of 18 amino acids. V shed 1 base and J shed 6 bases, with 22 bases lying between them. Germline CDR1 is SGHDN and CDR2 is FVKESK. The CDR3 sequence is CASSQVTPQGPLGQPQHF. Here the CDR3 DNA reads TGTGCCAGCAGCCAAGTTACTCCCCAGGGTCCCCTGGGTCAGCCCCAGCATTTT.

There are a few counts of this clonotype. The chain carries TRBV15 and TRBJ1-1; TRBD1 aligns across 8 bases. This CDR3 has 14 residues. The germline V gene has CDR1 LNHNV and CDR2 YYDKDF (reference sequence). V was clipped by 3 bases and J by 3 bases; unmatched bases: 3. The CDR3 loop reads CATSRDRVDTEAFF. As DNA, the CDR3 is TGTGCCACCAGCAGGGACAGGGTTGACACTGAAGCTTTCTTT. The whole variable domain, remainder taken from reference TRBV15 and TRBJ1-1, is DAMVIQNPRYQVTQFGKPVTLSCSQTLNHNVMYWYQQKSSQAPKLLFHYYDKDFNNEADTPDNFQSRRPNTSFCFLDIRSPGLGDTAMYLCATSRDRVDTEAFFGQGTRLTVV.

Ten or more counts support this clonotype. The V and J genes are TRBV6-1 and TRBJ1-2; maybe TRBD1 (5 bases). CDR1 MNHNS and CDR2 SASEGT come from the germline V gene. V was pared by 6 bases and J by 8 bases, with 10 bases between. This CDR3 has 11 residues. This chain's CDR3 is CASRYRGGYTF. The CDR3 DNA sequence: TGTGCCAGCAGATACCGGGGGGGCTACACCTTC.

The V and J genes are TRBV2 and TRBJ2-1; 11 nucleotides match TRBD1. Germline CDR1 SNHLY, CDR2 FYNNEI. V trimming: 8 bases; J trimming: 8 bases; junction bases outside the gene matches: 8. The CDR3 is made up of 14 amino acids. CDR3 sequence reads: CASRDRGNRDEQFF. The CDR3 region has the DNA TGTGCCAGCCGGGACAGGGGGAATCGCGATGAGCAGTTCTTC.

The chain recombines TRBV30 with TRBJ2-3, with 7 bases aligning to TRBD2. CDR3 length: 16 residues. The germline V gene has CDR1 GTSNPN and CDR2 SVGIG (reference sequence). Trimming cost V 2 bases and J 1 base; bases outside gene matches: 9. CDR3 sequence (DNA): TGTGCCTGGAGTTTTAGACTAGCCCCCGGCACAGATACGCAGTATTTT. Amino acids: CAWSFRLAPGTDTQYF.

The chain uses TRBV6-1 and TRBJ1-1; TRBD1 matches at 7 bases. The junction had 6 bases not matched to a gene; V was cut back by 2 bases and J by 6 bases. The V gene's germline CDR1 is MNHNS and CDR2 SASEGT. This CDR3 comprises 14 residues. As DNA, the CDR3 is TGTGCCAGCAGTGAACTCAGGGGGGGAGCTGAAGCTTTCTTT. Translation gives CASSELRGGAEAFF.

The chain employs TRBV28 and TRBJ2-7; possible D gene TRBD2, 5 bases. Germline values: CDR1 MDHEN, CDR2 SYDVKM. V gave up 10 bases and J gave up 3 bases, with 13 bases separating them. The CDR3 spans 12 residues. The CDR3 reads CATSVRVYEQYF. The CDR3 bases are TGTGCCACCTCGGTGAGGGTCTACGAGCAGTACTTC. Full variable domain (remainder filled in from reference TRBV28 and TRBJ2-7): DVKVTQSSRYLVKRTGEKVFLECVQDMDHENMFWYRQDPGLGLRLIYFSYDVKMKEKGDIPEGYSVSREKKERFSLILESASTNQTSMYLCATSVRVYEQYFGPGTRLTVT.

This clonotype was seen many times. The chain employs TRBV19 and TRBJ1-1; 9 nucleotides agree with TRBD1. Germline V gene sequence: CDR1 LNHDA, CDR2 SQIVND (reference sequence). The J segment lost 5 bases and the V segment lost 6 bases, leaving 19 bases of the junction unmatched. This CDR3 spans 18 amino acids. The CDR3 here is CASRSYGLSTGGGTEAFF. The CDR3 DNA reads TGTGCCAGTAGGAGTTATGGACTCTCGACAGGGGGAGGAACTGAAGCTTTCTTT.

To note about this clonotype: The conserved final phenylalanine or tryptophan is absent from the CDR3, which likely points to a read error. It is unclear where the CDR3 begins or ends on the DNA, so no DNA is shown, and the CDR3 is as TCRdb lists it. This chain connects TRBV27 to TRBJ1-5; the D call of TRBD1 is as the table states it, not checked on the DNA. The germline V gene encodes CDR1 MNHEY and CDR2 SMNVEV (reference sequence). The CDR3 totals 15 residues, both ends included. The CDR3 spells CASSSGTGGDQPEHL.

The chain links TRBV9 to TRBJ1-4; 11 positions agree with TRBD1. This CDR3 comprises 16 residues. Germline CDR1 reads SGDLS; CDR2 reads YYNGEE. V lost 6 bases to trimming and J lost 7 bases; unmatched junction nucleotides: 11. The CDR3 DNA reads TGTGCCAGCACCTCCGGGACAGGGGGTCGTTTTGAAAAACTGTTTTTT. It encodes CASTSGTGGRFEKLFF.

The CDR3, as DNA: TGTGCCAGCAGCGTAATAGCGGGAGGCTACGAGCAGTACTTC. Its protein is CASSVIAGGYEQYF. The chain employs TRBV11-2 and TRBJ2-7; TRBD2 matches 10 bases. Germline CDR1 and CDR2: SGHAT and FQNNGV. The CDR3 sequence is 14 residues long. The junction had 4 bases not matched to a gene; V was cut back by 5 bases and J by 3 bases. Drawing the rest from reference TRBV11-2 and TRBJ2-7, the complete variable domain is EAGVAQSPRYKIIEKRQSVAFWCNPISGHATLYWYQQILGQGPKLLIQFQNNGVVDDSQLPKDRFSAERLKGVDSTLKIQPAKLEDSAVYLCASSVIAGGYEQYFGPGTRLTVT.

At least ten counts were recorded for this clonotype. The V gene is TRBV10-2, the J gene TRBJ1-2; TRBD1 is a possible D gene (5 bases). Trimming stripped 3 bases from V and 6 bases from J, with 11 bases between. The CDR3 is 13 residues long. Germline lookup yields CDR1 WSHSY and CDR2 SAAADI. CDR3 bases: TGCGCCAGCAGTGATCTGGGGGAGCATGGCTACACCTTC. It codes for CASSDLGEHGYTF.

V gene TRBV20-1 combines with J gene TRBJ2-7; 7 bases are shared with TRBD1. V trimming: 4 bases; J trimming: 2 bases; junction bases outside the gene matches: 5. Germline CDR1 and CDR2: DFQATT and SNEGSKA (reference sequence). The CDR3 spans 13 residues. The CDR3 region has the DNA TGCAGTGCTAAAATGACAGGGACCTACGAGCAGTACTTC. It yields the protein CSAKMTGTYEQYF.

This clonotype was observed many times. V gene TRBV27 combines with J gene TRBJ2-1, with D hard to call. Looked up from germline, CDR1 is MNHEY and CDR2 is SMNVEV (reference sequence). This CDR3 contains 13 residues. Trimming shortened V by 0 bases and J by 7 bases, and 7 bases separated the two germline ends. The CDR3 nucleotides are TGTGCCAGCAGTTTATCGATGGGGAATGAGCAGTTCTTC. The encoded protein is CASSLSMGNEQFF.

CDR3 in DNA: TGTGCCAGCAGTCCCGGAGGGGGCCGGACCGGGACCCAGTACTTC. The encoded protein is CASSPGGGRTGTQYF. The chain couples TRBV12-3 or TRBV12-4 to TRBJ2-5, with D possibly being TRBD1 (7 bases). V lost 5 bases and J 7 bases, leaving 20 bases between the germline ends. The CDR3 totals 15 residues.

The sample holds many counts of this clonotype. The gene calls are TRBV20-1 and TRBJ2-7; D may match TRBD1 or TRBD2 (5 bases each). Germline CDR1 reads DFQATT; CDR2 reads SNEGSKA (reference sequence). The CDR3 extends over 16 amino acids. The V end was cut by 0 bases, the J end by 4 bases, with 19 bases between. The CDR3 DNA sequence: TGCAGTGCTAGAGACCGGCCCCTAAGGTGGGGGTACGAGCAGTACTTC. It codes for CSARDRPLRWGYEQYF.

This clonotype turned up a few times. This chain connects TRBV29-1 to TRBJ1-2, with D hard to call. CDR3 length: 13 residues. Germline CDR1 SQVTM, CDR2 ANQGSEA. V was trimmed by 4 bases and J by 7 bases, leaving 16 bases between them. The CDR3 is CSVGEAGGVGYTF. For the CDR3, the DNA is TGCAGCGTTGGAGAGGCGGGTGGGGTTGGCTACACCTTC. Full variable domain (outside the CDR3, taken from reference TRBV29-1 and TRBJ1-2): SAVISQKPSRDICQRGTSLTIQCQVDSQVTMMFWYRQQPGQSLTLIATANQGSEATYESGFVIDKFPISRPNLTFSTLTVSNMSPEDSSIYLCSVGEAGGVGYTFGSGTRLTVV.

This clonotype was counted at least ten times. CDR3 coding DNA: TGTGCCAGCAGTGGCCGGGACAGGGACAATTCACCCCTCCACTTT. Translation gives CASSGRDRDNSPLHF. The chain employs TRBV28 and TRBJ1-6; TRBD1 matches 9 bases. The CDR3 has 15 amino acids. J gave up 7 bases and V 5 bases, and 6 bases lay outside the gene matches. Germline CDR1 reads MDHEN; CDR2 reads SYDVKM.

This clonotype was seen many times. The V call is TRBV7-9, the J call TRBJ2-7; weak D call: TRBD1 (6 bases). This CDR3 spans 13 amino acids. Germline V gene data show CDR1 as SEHNR and CDR2 as FQNEAQ (reference sequence). Trimming left V 6 bases short and J 4 bases short, with 13 bases between. This chain's CDR3 is CASRPGHLYEQYF. The CDR3 nucleotides read TGTGCCAGCAGACCGGGACACCTTTACGAGCAGTACTTC.

This clonotype was recorded many times. The chain recombines TRBV3-1 with TRBJ2-7; tentatively, D is TRBD2 (5 bases). The CDR3 sequence is 13 residues long. V was pared by 1 base and J by 5 bases, with 9 bases between. CDR1 and CDR2 from the germline V gene are LGHDT and YNNKEL (reference sequence). CDR3 in DNA: TGTGCCAGCAGCCAAGCTACTAGTAACGAGCAGTACTTC. It yields the protein CASSQATSNEQYF.

In this sample, this clonotype turned up many times. The chain couples TRBV2 to TRBJ2-2; D perhaps matches TRBD2 (5 bases). Trimming cost V 6 bases and J 2 bases, with 13 bases left between them. This CDR3 region has 15 residues. Germline-derived CDR1 and CDR2 are SNHLY and FYNNEI. CDR3 nucleotide sequence: TGTGCCAGCAGGGCCGGACTCTTCAACACCGGGGAGCTGTTTTTT. Protein product: CASRAGLFNTGELFF.

Of note for this clonotype: A junction end diverges from the germline sequence, so it may reflect a read error. The chain combines TRBV12-3 or TRBV12-4 with TRBJ1-1; D is undetermined. This CDR3 contains 13 residues. The CDR3 DNA is TGTGCCAACAGTTTCCTGGCAGAAGGTGAAACTTTCTTT. Protein sequence: CANSFLAEGETFF.

This clonotype was counted at least ten times. This rearrangement joins TRBV27 to TRBJ1-6, with unresolved D. The CDR3 length is 15 residues. Deletions cut 3 bases from V and 5 bases from J, with 11 bases between. The germline V gene has CDR1 MNHEY and CDR2 SMNVEV (reference sequence). The CDR3 protein is CASSFVREHNSPLHF. The CDR3 DNA is TGTGCCAGCAGTTTCGTGAGGGAACATAATTCACCCCTCCACTTT.

This clonotype showed up many times. The chain carries TRBV11-1 and TRBJ2-1, with 7 positions matching TRBD1. The germline V gene has CDR1 SGHAT and CDR2 FQDESV (reference sequence). The V gene end was trimmed by 1 base and the J gene end by 1 base; junction bases not matched to a gene: 4. The length of the CDR3 is 16 residues. For the CDR3, the DNA is TGTGCCAGCAGCTTAGGGACAGGCTGGTCCTACAATGAGCAGTTCTTC. Encoded protein: CASSLGTGWSYNEQFF.

In this sample, this clonotype turned up many times. The chain carries TRBV5-1 and TRBJ2-5; D is perhaps TRBD1 (6 bases). Germline CDR1 reads SGHRS; CDR2 reads YFSETQ. V was clipped by 4 bases and J by 7 bases, with 17 bases between them. The CDR3 is made up of 14 amino acids. In nucleotides, the CDR3 is TGCGCCAGCAGCATTTCCGGGACAATGGGGACCCAGTACTTC. Translated: CASSISGTMGTQYF.